The following is a T cell receptor (beta chain) sequence with its context. Its antigen is not known. The germline CDR1 and CDR2 sequences are GTSNPN and SVGIG (reference sequence). CDR3 length equals 15 residues. V was trimmed by 0 bases and J by 1 base, leaving 12 bases between them. These data originate in a study of T cell responses to AZD1222 COVID-19 vaccine. Across the whole study: The analysis combined second doses at about 4 or about 12 weeks.

Notes on the study in general: Spike-specific TCR repertoires showed rising breadth and depth after two AZD1222 doses. Spike-wide vaccine-associated CD4 TCRs dominated at 160-218 and 743-854. Females made up more of the donors, who were largely white British, and clonal diversity may have come out too low.

Some clones are missing from TCRdb's copy, which holds only in-frame ones; the method was immunoSEQ multiplex PCR. The table has some 170,000 clones, approximately 94% seen once. This rearrangement joins TRBV30 to TRBJ1-1; tentative D call: TRBD1 (6 bases). This sequence was found in an adult in good health. The material sequenced was peripheral blood, taken on day 0 of AZD1222 vaccination. In DNA form, the CDR3 reads TGTGCCTGGAGTGTCGACCAGGGGCGGAACACTGAAGCTTTCTTT. Translating gives CAWSVDQGRNTEAFF.